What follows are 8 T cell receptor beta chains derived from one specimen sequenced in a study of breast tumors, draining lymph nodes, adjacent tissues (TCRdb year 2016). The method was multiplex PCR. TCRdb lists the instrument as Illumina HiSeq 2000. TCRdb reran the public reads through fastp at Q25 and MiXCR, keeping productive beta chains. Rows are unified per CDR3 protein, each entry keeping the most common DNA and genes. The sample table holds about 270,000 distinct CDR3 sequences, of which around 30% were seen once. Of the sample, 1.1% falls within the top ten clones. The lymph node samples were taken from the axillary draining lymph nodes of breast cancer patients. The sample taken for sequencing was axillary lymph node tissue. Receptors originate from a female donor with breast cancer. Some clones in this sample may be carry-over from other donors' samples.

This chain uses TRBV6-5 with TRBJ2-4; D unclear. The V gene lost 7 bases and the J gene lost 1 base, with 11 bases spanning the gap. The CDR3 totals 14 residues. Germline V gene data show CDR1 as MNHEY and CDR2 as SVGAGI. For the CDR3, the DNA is TGTGCCAGCATCGCCGGCAAGGCCAAAAACATTCAGTACTTC. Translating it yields CASIAGKAKNIQYF.

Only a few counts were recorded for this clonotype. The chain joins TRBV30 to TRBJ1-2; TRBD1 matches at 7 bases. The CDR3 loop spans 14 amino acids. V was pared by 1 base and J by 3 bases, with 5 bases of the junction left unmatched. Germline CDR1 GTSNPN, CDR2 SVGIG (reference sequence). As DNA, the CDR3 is TGTGCCTGGAGTGCCCTAGACAGGGACTATGGCTACACCTTC. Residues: CAWSALDRDYGYTF.

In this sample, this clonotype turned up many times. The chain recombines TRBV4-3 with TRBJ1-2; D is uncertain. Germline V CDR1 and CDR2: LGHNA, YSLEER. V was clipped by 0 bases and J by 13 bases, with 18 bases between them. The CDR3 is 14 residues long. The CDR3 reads CASSQDVLFSGRTF. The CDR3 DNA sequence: TGCGCCAGCAGCCAAGATGTCCTGTTTTCTGGGCGCACCTTC.

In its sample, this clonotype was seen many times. The CDR3 sequence is CASSRAGGPENEQFF. DNA of the CDR3: TGTGCCAGCAGCCGAGCGGGAGGGCCCGAGAATGAGCAGTTCTTC. The V gene is TRBV7-2, the J gene TRBJ2-1; TRBD2 aligns across 10 bases. The CDR3 consists of 15 residues. The germline gives CDR1 SGHTA, CDR2 FQGNSA. V trimming: 5 bases; J trimming: 7 bases; junction bases outside the gene matches: 8.

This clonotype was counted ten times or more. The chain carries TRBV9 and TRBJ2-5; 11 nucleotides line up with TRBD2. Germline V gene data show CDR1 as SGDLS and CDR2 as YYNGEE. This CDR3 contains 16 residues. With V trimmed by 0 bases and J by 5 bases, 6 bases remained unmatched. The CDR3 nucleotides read TGTGCCAGCAGCGTAGGCCTAGCGGGAGGTGCGGAGACCCAGTACTTC. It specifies CASSVGLAGGAETQYF.

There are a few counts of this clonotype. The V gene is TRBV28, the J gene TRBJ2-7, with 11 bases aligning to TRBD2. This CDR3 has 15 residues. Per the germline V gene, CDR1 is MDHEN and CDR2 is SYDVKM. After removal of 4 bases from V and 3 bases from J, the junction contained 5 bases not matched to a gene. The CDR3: CASSYSGRGDYEQYF. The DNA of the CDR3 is TGTGCCAGCAGTTATAGCGGGAGGGGCGACTACGAGCAGTACTTC.

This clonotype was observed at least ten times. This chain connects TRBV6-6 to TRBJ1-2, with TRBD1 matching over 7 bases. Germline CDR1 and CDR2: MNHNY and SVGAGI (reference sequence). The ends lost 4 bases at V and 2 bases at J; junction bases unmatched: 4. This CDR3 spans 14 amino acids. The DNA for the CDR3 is TGTGCCAGCAGTTCTCCGGGACAGAACTATGGCTACACCTTC. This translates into CASSSPGQNYGYTF.

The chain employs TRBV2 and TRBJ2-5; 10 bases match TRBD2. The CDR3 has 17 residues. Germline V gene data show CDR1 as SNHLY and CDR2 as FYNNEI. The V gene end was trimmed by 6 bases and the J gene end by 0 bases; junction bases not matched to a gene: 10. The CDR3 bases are TGTGCCAGCAGCTCTTTCGGTAGCGGGAGGAACCAAGAGACCCAGTACTTC. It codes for CASSSFGSGRNQETQYF.